This T cell receptor beta chain was documented in a study of beta chain features in type 1 diabetes. Study context: Sorted cells examined across all samples numbered roughly 100 million.

Whole-study findings and limits: VDJ junctions from patients with type 1 diabetes contained fewer insertions and more deletions. cDNA-based sequencing might over-represent cells highly expressing TCR.

As concerns this clone: Its target is unknown.

CD4+ naive, central memory, regulatory and stem cell-like memory subsets were isolated by sorting on CD45RO/CCR7/CD25/CD127/CD95/CD27. The V segment lost 5 bases and the J segment 6 bases; nucleotides outside the gene matches: 8. The CDR3 is 15 amino acids. Germline V gives CDR1 SGHVS, CDR2 FQNEAQ. Reverse transcription of all isolated RNA meant that expressed TCRB transcripts were sequenced. TCRdb's table, derived via immunoSEQ multiplex PCR, lists solely in-frame clones and lacks some. The table includes approximately 200,000 clones, over 8.5% detected once. This chain connects TRBV7-8 to TRBJ2-4; 9 nucleotides agree with TRBD1. The receptor comes from a woman under 30 in good health. Material: naive CD4+ T cells from blood. CDR3 sequence (DNA): TGTGCCAGCAGCACCCACCGGGACAGGGTAAACATTCAGTACTTC. Translating gives CASSTHRDRVNIQYF.